The 10 T cell receptor beta chains reported below all come from one sample, sequenced in a study of Graves' ophthalmopathy and Graves' hyperthyroidism. RNA transcripts yielded amplified TCR beta CDR3 regions. An initial RT-PCR round employing HTBI primers preceded a second-round multiplex PCR. In TCRdb, the multiplex PCR reads were re-called with MiXCR into one record per CDR3 protein. The data show almost 750,000 distinct CDR3 sequences, with roughly 40% seen just once and roughly 46% held by the top ten. Input material: peripheral blood. These receptors originate from an adult man with Graves' ophthalmopathy.

This clonotype appeared many times. This chain connects TRBV11-2 to TRBJ2-2; D is possibly TRBD2 (6 bases). With 1 base removed from V and 5 bases from J, the gap between germline ends came to 8 bases. The germline gives CDR1 SGHAT, CDR2 FQNNGV. There are 14 residues in the CDR3. The CDR3, as DNA: TGTGCCAGCAGCTTAGTAGCGGCAACCGGGGAGCTGTTTTTT. Its translation: CASSLVAATGELFF.

This clonotype was seen only a few times. A read error is possible here, since a much larger clone lies one base away. V is TRBV7-2 and J is TRBJ1-2; weak D call: TRBD1 (5 bases). Trimming cost V 4 bases and J 2 bases, with 8 bases left between them. In germline, CDR1 is SGHTA, CDR2 FQGNSA. This CDR3 spans 13 amino acids. CDR3 loop: CASSSQENYGYTF. The CDR3 DNA follows: TGTGCCAGCAGCTCACAGGAGAACTATGGCTACACCTTC.

V usage is TRBV29-1 and J usage is TRBJ2-5; TRBD2 agrees at 10 bases. With V trimmed by 8 bases and J by 1 base, 7 bases remained unmatched. The germline V gene encodes CDR1 SQVTM and CDR2 ANQGSEA. The CDR3 covers 14 residues. The CDR3 DNA sequence: TGCAGCAGTCGCAGGACTAGCGGCCAAGAGACCCAGTACTTC. Its translation: CSSRRTSGQETQYF.

This clonotype was recorded a few times. This sequence joins TRBV7-9 and TRBJ2-2; no clear D. Germline CDR1 reads SEHNR; CDR2 reads FQNEAQ (reference sequence). This CDR3 region has 14 residues. With 3 bases removed from V and 4 bases from J, the gap between germline ends came to 9 bases. CDR3 in amino acids: CASSFKPSTGELFF. CDR3 coding DNA: TGTGCCAGCAGCTTTAAGCCCAGCACCGGGGAGCTGTTTTTT.

The chain combines TRBV28 with TRBJ1-2, with D possibly matching TRBD1 (5 bases). Germline CDR1 MDHEN, CDR2 SYDVKM. Trimming took off 5 bases at V and 4 bases at J, with 14 bases between the two ends. This CDR3 contains 14 residues. CDR3 region: CASSAITGSYGYTF. The CDR3 DNA reads TGTGCCAGCAGTGCCATTACAGGTAGCTATGGCTACACCTTC.

Details on this clonotype: No conserved phenylalanine or tryptophan is present at the end of the CDR3, so a read error is the likely explanation. No DNA is shown, since the ends of the CDR3 on it are uncertain; the CDR3 is the one TCRdb lists. This chain uses TRBV15 with TRBJ1-4. The CDR3 region is 11 residues in length, termini included. Germline V gene sequence: CDR1 LNHNV, CDR2 YYDKDF (reference sequence). The CDR3 here is CATSRGSGTDY.

This clonotype was counted a few times. J is TRBJ2-5 and V is TRBV14; no clear D gene. Looked up from germline, CDR1 is SGHDN and CDR2 is FVKESK. V lost 8 bases to trimming and J lost 2 bases, with 12 bases between them. The CDR3 has 13 amino acids. The CDR3 is CASSGRKQETQYF. DNA of the CDR3: TGTGCCAGCTCAGGAAGAAAACAAGAGACCCAGTACTTC.

This clonotype occurred once. This chain joins TRBV7-9 and TRBJ1-4; D perhaps matches TRBD1 (6 bases). Germline V gene sequence: CDR1 SEHNR, CDR2 FQNEAQ (reference sequence). The germline V and J ends were trimmed by 5 bases and 3 bases, with 13 bases remaining between them. The CDR3 runs to 15 residues. In DNA form, the CDR3 reads TGTGCCAGCAGCGGGAGGGGGGGGCCTAATGAAAAACTGTTTTTT. Residues: CASSGRGGPNEKLFF.

Note on this clonotype: With a much larger clone just one base away, this may be a read error. The chain employs TRBV10-3 and TRBJ1-6; TRBD1 might be the D (6 bases). From germline, CDR1 is ENHRY and CDR2 SYGVKD. This CDR3 has 13 amino acids. The CDR3 bases are TGTGCCAGCAGTTACACAGGGCGCTCACCCCTCCACTTT. It specifies CASSYTGRSPLHF.

The chain links TRBV9 to TRBJ2-5; D gene uncertain. The V gene lost 3 bases and the J gene lost 2 bases, with 8 bases spanning the gap. There are 13 residues in the CDR3. CDR1 is SGDLS and CDR2 is YYNGEE in the germline V gene. CDR3 DNA sequence: TGTGCCAGCAGCGGGCGCACACAAGAGACCCAGTACTTC. It is translated as CASSGRTQETQYF.